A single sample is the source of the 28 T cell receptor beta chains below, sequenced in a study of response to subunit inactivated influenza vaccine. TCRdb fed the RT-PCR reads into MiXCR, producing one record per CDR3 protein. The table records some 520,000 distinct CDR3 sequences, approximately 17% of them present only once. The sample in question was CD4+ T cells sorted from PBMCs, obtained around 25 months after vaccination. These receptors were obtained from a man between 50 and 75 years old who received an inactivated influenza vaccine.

Here the CDR3 reads CASSLMGGRGNEQFF. Here the CDR3 DNA reads TGTGCCAGCAGTTTAATGGGCGGGAGGGGGAATGAGCAGTTCTTC. V usage is TRBV27 and J usage is TRBJ2-1; 9 nucleotides line up with TRBD2. Germline V gives CDR1 MNHEY, CDR2 SMNVEV (reference sequence). Trimming took 2 bases from V and 7 from J; bases not matched to a gene: 6. The CDR3 length is 15 residues.

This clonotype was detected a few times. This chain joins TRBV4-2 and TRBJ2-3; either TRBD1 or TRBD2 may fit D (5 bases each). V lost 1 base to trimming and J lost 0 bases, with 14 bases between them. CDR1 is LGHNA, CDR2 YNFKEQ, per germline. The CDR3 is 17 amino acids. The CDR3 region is CASSQGRRGASTDTQYF. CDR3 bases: TGTGCCAGCAGCCAAGGGAGACGGGGCGCTAGCACAGATACGCAGTATTTT.

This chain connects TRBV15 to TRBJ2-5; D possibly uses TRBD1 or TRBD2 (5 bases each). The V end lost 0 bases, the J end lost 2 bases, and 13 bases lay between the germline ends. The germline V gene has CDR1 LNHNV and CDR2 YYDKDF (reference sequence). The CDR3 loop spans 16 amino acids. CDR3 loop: CATSRDRSGRQETQYF. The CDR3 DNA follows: TGTGCCACCAGCAGAGATCGATCGGGACGGCAAGAGACCCAGTACTTC.

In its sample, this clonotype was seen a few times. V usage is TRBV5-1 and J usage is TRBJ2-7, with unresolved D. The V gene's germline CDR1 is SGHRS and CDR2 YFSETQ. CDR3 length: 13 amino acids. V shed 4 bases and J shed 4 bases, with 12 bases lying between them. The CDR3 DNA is TGCGCCAGCAGCCCCGATATAGGGTACGAGCAGTACTTC. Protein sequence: CASSPDIGYEQYF.

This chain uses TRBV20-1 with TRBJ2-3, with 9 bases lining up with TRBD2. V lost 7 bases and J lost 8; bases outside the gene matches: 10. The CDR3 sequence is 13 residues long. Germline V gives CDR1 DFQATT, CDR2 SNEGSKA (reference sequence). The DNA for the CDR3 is TGCAGTGGTTTGGCGGGAGGGCTTGGTACGCAGTATTTT. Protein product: CSGLAGGLGTQYF.

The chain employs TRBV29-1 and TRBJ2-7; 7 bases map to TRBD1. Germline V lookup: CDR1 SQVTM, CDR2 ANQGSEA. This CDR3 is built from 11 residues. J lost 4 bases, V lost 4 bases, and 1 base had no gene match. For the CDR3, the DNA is TGCAGCGTTGGGGACAGATACGAGCAGTACTTC. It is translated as CSVGDRYEQYF.

CDR3: CSARGTSGEYF. Here the CDR3 DNA reads TGCAGTGCTAGGGGGACTAGCGGGGAGTATTTT. V gene TRBV20-1 combines with J gene TRBJ2-3, with TRBD2 matching over 13 bases. Germline lookup yields CDR1 DFQATT and CDR2 SNEGSKA (reference sequence). V was pared by 3 bases and J by 13 bases, with 1 base of the junction left unmatched. CDR3 length equals 11 residues.

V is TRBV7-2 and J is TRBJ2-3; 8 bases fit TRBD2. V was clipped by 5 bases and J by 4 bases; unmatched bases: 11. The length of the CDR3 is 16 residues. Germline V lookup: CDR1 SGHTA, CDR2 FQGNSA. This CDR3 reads CASSPPGTRVSDTQYF. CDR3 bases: TGTGCCAGCAGCCCCCCCGGGACTAGAGTTTCAGATACGCAGTATTTT. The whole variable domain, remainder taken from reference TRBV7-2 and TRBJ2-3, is GAGVSQSPSNKVTEKGKDVELRCDPISGHTALYWYRQSLGQGLEFLIYFQGNSAPDKSGLPSDRFSAERTGGSVSTLTIQRTQQEDSAVYLCASSPPGTRVSDTQYFGPGTRLTVL.

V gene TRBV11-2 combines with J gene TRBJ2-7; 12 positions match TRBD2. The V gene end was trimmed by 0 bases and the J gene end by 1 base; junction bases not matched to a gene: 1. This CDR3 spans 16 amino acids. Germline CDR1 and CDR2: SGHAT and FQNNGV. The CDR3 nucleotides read TGTGCCAGCAGCTTAGAACTAGCGGGGGGTTCCTACGAGCAGTACTTC. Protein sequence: CASSLELAGGSYEQYF.

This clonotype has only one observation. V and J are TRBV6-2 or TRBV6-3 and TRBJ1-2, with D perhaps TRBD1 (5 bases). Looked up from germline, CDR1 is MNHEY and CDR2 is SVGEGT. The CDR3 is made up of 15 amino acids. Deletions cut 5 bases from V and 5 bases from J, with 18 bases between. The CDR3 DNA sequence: TGTGCCAGCAGTCACCCCTTGGGGGGAGATTATGGCTACACCTTC. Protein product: CASSHPLGGDYGYTF.

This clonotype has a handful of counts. The CDR3 nucleotides are TGCGCCAGCAGGCAGGGGGCAATTATCGCTGAAGCTTTCTTT. It specifies CASRQGAIIAEAFF. The chain couples TRBV5-1 to TRBJ1-1, with 8 bases identical to TRBD1. CDR1 and CDR2 from the germline V gene are SGHRS and YFSETQ. The junction had 9 bases not matched to a gene; V was cut back by 5 bases and J by 6 bases. The CDR3 is 14 residues long.

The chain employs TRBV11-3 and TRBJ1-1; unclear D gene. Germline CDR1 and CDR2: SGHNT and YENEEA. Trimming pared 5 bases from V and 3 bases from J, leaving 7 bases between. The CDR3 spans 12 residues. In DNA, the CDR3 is TGTGCCAGCAGCGAGGTGGACACTGAAGCTTTCTTT. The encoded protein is CASSEVDTEAFF.

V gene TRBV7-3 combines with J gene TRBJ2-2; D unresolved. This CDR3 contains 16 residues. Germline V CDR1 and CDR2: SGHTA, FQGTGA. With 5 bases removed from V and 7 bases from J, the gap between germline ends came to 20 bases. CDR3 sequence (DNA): TGTGCCAGCAGCCCAGGCGCTAGTTCCTGGCTCGGGGAGCTGTTTTTT. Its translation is CASSPGASSWLGELFF.

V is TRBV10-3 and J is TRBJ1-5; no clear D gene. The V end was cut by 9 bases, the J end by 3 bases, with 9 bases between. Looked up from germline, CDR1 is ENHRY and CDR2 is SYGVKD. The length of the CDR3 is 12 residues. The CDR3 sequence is CAIRGDNQPQHF. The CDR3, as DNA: TGTGCCATACGGGGAGACAATCAGCCCCAGCATTTT.

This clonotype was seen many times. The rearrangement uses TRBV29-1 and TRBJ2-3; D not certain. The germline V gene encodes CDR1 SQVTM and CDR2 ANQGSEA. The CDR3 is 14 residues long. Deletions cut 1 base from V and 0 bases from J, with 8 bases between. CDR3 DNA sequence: TGCAGCGTTGAAGGAATAACTAGCACAGATACGCAGTATTTT. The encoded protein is CSVEGITSTDTQYF.

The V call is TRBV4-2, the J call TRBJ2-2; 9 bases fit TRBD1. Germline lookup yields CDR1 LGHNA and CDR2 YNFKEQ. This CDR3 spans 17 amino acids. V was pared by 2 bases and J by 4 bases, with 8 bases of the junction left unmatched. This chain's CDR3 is CASSQSQGARVTGELFF. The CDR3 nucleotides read TGTGCCAGCAGCCAATCACAGGGGGCGCGGGTCACCGGGGAGCTGTTTTTT.

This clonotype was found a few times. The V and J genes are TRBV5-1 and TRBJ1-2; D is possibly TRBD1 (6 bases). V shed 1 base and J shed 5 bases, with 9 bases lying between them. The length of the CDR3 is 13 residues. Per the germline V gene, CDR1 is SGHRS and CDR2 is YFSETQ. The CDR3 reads CASSLRTAYGYTF. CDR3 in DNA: TGCGCCAGCAGCTTGAGGACAGCTTATGGCTACACCTTC.

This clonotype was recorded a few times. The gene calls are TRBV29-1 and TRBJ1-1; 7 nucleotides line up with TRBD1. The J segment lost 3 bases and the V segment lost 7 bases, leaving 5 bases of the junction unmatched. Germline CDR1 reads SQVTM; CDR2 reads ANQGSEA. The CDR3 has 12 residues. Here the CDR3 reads CSGGQRDTEAFF. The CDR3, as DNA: TGCAGCGGGGGACAGCGGGACACTGAAGCTTTCTTT.

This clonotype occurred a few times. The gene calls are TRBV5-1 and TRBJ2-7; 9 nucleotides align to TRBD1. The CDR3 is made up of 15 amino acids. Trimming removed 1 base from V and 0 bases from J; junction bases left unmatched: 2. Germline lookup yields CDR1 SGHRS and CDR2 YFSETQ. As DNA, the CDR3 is TGCGCCAGCAGCTTGACAGGGGGCTCCTCCTACGAGCAGTACTTC. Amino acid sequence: CASSLTGGSSYEQYF.

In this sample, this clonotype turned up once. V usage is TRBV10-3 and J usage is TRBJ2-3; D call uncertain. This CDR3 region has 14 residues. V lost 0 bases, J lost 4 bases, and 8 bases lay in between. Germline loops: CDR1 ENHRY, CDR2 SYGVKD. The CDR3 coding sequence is TGTGCCATCAGTGAGTCAATTGGGCCAGATACGCAGTATTTT. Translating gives CAISESIGPDTQYF.

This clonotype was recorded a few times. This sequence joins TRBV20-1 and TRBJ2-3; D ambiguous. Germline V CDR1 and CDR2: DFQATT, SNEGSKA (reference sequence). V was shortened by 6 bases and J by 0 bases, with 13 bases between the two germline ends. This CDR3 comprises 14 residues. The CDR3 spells CSAPDHLSTDTQYF. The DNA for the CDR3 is TGCAGTGCCCCGGATCATTTGAGCACAGATACGCAGTATTTT.

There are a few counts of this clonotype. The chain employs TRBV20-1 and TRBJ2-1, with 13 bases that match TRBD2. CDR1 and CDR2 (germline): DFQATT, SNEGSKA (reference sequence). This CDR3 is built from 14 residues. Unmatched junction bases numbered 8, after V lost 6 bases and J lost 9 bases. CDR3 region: CSALRLAGGGEQFF. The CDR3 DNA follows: TGCAGTGCGCTCCGACTAGCGGGAGGCGGTGAGCAGTTCTTC.

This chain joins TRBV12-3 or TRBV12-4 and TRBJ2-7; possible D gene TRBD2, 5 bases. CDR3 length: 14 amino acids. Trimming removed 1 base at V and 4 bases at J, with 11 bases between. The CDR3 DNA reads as TGTGCCAGCAGTTTAGGTAGCGTCCGATACGAGCAGTACTTC. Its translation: CASSLGSVRYEQYF.

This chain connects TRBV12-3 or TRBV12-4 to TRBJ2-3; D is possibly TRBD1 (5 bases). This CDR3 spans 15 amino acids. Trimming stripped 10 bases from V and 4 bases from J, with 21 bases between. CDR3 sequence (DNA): TGTGCCACCACCCTCGACGCAGGGCCTTCAGATACGCAGTATTTT. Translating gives CATTLDAGPSDTQYF.

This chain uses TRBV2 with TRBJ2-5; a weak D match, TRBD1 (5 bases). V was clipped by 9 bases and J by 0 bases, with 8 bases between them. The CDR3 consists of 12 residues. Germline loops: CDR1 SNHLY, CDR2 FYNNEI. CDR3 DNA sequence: TGTGCCAGAAAGGGGTACCAAGAGACCCAGTACTTC. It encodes CARKGYQETQYF.

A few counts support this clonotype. The CDR3 region is CASSMSGSTDTQYF. CDR3 coding DNA: TGTGCCAGCAGCATGAGCGGGAGCACAGATACGCAGTATTTT. The chain carries TRBV7-6 and TRBJ2-3, with TRBD2 as a possible D gene (6 bases). Trimming took 5 bases from V and 0 from J, leaving 9 bases between them. The germline CDR1 and CDR2 sequences are SGHVS and FNYEAQ. This CDR3 is built from 14 residues.

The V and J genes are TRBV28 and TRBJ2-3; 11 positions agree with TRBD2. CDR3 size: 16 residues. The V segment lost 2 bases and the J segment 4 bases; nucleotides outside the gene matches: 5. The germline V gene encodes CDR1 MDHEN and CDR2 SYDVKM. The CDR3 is CASSLASGGTSDTQYF. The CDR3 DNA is TGTGCCAGCAGTTTAGCTAGCGGGGGGACTTCAGATACGCAGTATTTT.

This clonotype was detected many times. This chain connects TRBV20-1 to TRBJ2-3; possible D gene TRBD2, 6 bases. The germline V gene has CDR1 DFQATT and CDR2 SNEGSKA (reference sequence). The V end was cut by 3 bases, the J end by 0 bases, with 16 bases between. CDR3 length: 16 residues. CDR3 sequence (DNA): TGCAGTGCTAGTCCTCGGGAGCGGCAGAGCACAGATACGCAGTATTTT. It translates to CSASPRERQSTDTQYF.